This T cell receptor (beta chain) was found in a study of intratumoral heterogeneity in liver cancer. Study details: The median patient age was roughly 62 years, and most were male.

CDR1 is LNHDA, CDR2 SQIVND, per germline (reference sequence). The CDR3 totals 15 residues. V dropped 1 base and J dropped 9 bases, with 18 bases sitting between them. The assay was immunoSEQ multiplex PCR, and TCRdb's table has in-frame clones only and misses some. The sample lists about 20,000 clones, roughly 66% occurring once. Early-stage hepatocellular carcinoma patients were treatment-naïve prior to resection. The chain links TRBV19 to TRBJ1-2; maybe TRBD1 (6 bases). The material was tumor-adjacent normal tissue, obtained before any cancer treatment. This sequence originates from a woman in her 70s with hepatocellular carcinoma. The CDR3 region is CASSIVGQRPGSYTF. CDR3 DNA: TGTGCCAGTAGTATAGTAGGACAGCGGCCCGGGAGCTACACCTTC.